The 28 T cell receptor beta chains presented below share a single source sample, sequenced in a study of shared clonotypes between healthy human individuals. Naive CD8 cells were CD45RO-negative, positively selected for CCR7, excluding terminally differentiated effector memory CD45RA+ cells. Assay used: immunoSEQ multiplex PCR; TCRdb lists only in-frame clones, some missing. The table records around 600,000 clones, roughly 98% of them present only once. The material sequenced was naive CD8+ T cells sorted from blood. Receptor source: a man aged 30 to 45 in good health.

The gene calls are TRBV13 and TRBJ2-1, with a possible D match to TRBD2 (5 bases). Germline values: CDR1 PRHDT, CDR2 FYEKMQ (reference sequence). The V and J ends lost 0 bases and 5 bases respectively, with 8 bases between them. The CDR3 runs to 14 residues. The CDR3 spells CASSLGRAHNEQFF. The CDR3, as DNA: TGTGCCAGCAGCTTAGGGAGGGCCCACAATGAGCAGTTCTTC.

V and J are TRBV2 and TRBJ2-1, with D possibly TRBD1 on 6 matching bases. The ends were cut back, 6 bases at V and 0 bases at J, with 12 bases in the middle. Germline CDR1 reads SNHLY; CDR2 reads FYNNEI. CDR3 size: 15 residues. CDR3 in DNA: TGTGCCAGCAGACGGGACACCAGCTCCTACAATGAGCAGTTCTTC. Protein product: CASRRDTSSYNEQFF.

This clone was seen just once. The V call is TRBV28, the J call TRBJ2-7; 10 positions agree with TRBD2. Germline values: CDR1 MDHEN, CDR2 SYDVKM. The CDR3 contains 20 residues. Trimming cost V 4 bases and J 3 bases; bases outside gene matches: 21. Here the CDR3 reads CASSSSAPSGSSFLVYEQYF. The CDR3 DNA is TGTGCCAGCAGTTCCTCTGCCCCTAGCGGGAGTTCCTTTTTGGTCTACGAGCAGTACTTC.

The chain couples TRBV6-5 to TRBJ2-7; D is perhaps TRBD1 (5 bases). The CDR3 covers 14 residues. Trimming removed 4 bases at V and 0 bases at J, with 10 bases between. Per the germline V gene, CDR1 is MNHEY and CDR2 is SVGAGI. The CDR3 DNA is TGTGCCAGCAGTTTGACAGAAGCCTCCTACGAGCAGTACTTC. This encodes CASSLTEASYEQYF.

The CDR3 loop reads CASRDSSYNEQFF. The CDR3, as DNA: TGCGCCAGCCGGGACAGCTCCTACAATGAGCAGTTCTTC. The V call is TRBV5-1, the J call TRBJ2-1; 7 nucleotides match TRBD1. This CDR3 has 13 residues. Trimming took 7 bases from V and 0 from J; bases not matched to a gene: 1. Germline V gene sequence: CDR1 SGHRS, CDR2 YFSETQ.

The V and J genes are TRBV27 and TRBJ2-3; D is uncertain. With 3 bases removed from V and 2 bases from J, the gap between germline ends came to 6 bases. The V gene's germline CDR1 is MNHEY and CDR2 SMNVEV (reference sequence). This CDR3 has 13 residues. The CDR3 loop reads CASSFLITDTQYF. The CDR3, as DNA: TGTGCCAGCAGTTTTTTGATCACAGATACGCAGTATTTT.

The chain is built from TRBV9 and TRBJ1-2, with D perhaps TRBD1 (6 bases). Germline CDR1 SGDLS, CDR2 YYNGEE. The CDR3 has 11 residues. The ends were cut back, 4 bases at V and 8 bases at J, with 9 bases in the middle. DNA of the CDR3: TGTGCCAGCAGCAGGGGGTTAGGCTACACCTTC. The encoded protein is CASSRGLGYTF. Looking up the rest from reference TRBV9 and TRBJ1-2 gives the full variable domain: DSGVTQTPKHLITATGQRVTLRCSPRSGDLSVYWYQQSLDQGLQFLIQYYNGEERAKGNILERFSAQQFPDLHSELNLSSLELGDSALYFCASSRGLGYTFGSGTRLTVV.

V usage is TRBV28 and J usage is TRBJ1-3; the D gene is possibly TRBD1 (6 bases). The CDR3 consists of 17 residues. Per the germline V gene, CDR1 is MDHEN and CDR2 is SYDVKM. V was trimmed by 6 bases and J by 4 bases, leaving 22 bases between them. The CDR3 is CASSRADRPWGGNTIYF. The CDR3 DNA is TGTGCCAGCAGCCGCGCCGACAGGCCGTGGGGGGGAAACACCATATATTTT.

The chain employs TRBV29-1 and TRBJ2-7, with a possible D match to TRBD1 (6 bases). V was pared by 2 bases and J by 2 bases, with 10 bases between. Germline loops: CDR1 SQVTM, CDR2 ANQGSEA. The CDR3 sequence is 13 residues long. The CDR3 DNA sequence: TGCAGCGTTGAATCAGGGGCCCCCTACGAGCAGTACTTC. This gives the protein CSVESGAPYEQYF.

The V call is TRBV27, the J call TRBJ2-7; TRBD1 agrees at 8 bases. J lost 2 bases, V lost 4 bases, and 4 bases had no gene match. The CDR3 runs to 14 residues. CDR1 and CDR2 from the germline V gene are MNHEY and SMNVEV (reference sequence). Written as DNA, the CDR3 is TGTGCCAGCAGTTCCCGGACAGGGCCCTACGAGCAGTACTTC. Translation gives CASSSRTGPYEQYF.

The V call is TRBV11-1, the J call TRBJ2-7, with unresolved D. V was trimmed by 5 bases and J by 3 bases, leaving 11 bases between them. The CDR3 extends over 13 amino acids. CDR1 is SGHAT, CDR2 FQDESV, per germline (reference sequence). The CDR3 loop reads CASSPVGYYEQYF. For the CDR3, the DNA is TGTGCCAGCAGCCCAGTGGGCTACTACGAGCAGTACTTC.

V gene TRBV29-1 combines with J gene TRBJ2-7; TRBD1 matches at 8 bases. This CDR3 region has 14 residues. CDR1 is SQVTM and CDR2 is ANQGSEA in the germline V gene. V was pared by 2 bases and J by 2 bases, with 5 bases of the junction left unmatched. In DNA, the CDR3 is TGCAGCGTTGAATTCCAGGGGGCGGCCTACGAGCAGTACTTC. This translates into CSVEFQGAAYEQYF.

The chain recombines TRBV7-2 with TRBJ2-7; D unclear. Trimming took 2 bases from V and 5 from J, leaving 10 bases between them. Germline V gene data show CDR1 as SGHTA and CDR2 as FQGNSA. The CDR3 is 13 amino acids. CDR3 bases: TGTGCCAGCAGCTTACCTCATCGCCACGAGCAGTACTTC. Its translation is CASSLPHRHEQYF.

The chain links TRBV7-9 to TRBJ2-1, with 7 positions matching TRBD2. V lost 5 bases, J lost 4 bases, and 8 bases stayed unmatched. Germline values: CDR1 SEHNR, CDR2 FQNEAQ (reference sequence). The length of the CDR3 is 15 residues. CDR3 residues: CASSPQRRGYNEQFF. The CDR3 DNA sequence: TGTGCCAGCAGCCCCCAGAGGCGGGGGTACAATGAGCAGTTCTTC.

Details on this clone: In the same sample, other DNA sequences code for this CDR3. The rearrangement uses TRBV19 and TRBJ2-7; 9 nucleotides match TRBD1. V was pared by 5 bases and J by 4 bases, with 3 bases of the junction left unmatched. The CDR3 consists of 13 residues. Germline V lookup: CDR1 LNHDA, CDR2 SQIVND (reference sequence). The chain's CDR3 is CASSPGTGYEQYF. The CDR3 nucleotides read TGTGCCAGTAGTCCCGGGACAGGGTACGAGCAGTACTTC.

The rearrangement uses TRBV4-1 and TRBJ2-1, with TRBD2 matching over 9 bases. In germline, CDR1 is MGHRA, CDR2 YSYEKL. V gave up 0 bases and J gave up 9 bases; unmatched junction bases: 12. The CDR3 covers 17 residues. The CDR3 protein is CASSQDFGGLAGSEQFF. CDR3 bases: TGCGCCAGCAGCCAAGATTTCGGAGGCCTAGCGGGAAGTGAGCAGTTCTTC.

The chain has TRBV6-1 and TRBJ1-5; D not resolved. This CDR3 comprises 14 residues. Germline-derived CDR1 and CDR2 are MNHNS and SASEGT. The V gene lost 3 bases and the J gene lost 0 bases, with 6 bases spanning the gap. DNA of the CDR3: TGTGCCAGCAGTGAGATTTATAGCAATCAGCCCCAGCATTTT. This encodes CASSEIYSNQPQHF.

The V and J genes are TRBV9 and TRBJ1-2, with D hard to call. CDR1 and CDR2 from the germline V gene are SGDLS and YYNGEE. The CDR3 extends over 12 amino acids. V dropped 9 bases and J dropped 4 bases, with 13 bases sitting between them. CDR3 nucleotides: TGTGCCACCTACAGCCGAGGCTATGGCTACACCTTC. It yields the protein CATYSRGYGYTF.

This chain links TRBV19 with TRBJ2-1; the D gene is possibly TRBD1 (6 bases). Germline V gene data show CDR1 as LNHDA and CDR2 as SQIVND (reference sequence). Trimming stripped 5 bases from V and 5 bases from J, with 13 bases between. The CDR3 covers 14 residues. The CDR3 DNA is TGTGCCAGTAGTCCCAGTCAGGGGAACAATGAGCAGTTCTTC. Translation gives CASSPSQGNNEQFF.

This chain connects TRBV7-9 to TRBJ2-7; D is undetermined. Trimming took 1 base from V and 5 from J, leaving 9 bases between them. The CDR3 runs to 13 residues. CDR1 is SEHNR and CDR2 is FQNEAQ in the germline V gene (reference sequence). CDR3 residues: CASSLGNRHEQYF. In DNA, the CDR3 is TGTGCCAGCAGCTTAGGGAATCGTCACGAGCAGTACTTC.

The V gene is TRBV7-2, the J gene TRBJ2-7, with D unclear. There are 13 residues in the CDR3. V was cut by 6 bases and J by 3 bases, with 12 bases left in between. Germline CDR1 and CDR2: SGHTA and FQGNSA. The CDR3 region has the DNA TGTGCCAGCAGAGAAACCCAATACTACGAGCAGTACTTC. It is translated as CASRETQYYEQYF.

The CDR3 is CASSLLLTDTQYF. DNA of the CDR3: TGTGCCAGCAGCTTACTCCTCACAGATACGCAGTATTTT. This chain uses TRBV11-2 with TRBJ2-3; D remains unclear. The germline gives CDR1 SGHAT, CDR2 FQNNGV. The CDR3 extends over 13 amino acids. V lost 2 bases and J lost 2, with 5 bases in between.

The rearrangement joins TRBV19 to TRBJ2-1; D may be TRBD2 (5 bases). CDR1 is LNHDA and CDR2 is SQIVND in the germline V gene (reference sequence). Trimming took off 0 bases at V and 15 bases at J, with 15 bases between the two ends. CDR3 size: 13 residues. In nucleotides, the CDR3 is TGTGCCAGTAGTATAGATCTGAGCGGCCGGTTGTTCTTC. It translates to CASSIDLSGRLFF. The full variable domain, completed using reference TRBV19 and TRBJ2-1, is DGGITQSPKYLFRKEGQNVTLSCEQNLNHDAMYWYRQDPGQGLRLIYYSQIVNDFQKGDIAEGYSVSREKKESFPLTVTSAQKNPTAFYLCASSIDLSGRLFFGPGTRLTVL.

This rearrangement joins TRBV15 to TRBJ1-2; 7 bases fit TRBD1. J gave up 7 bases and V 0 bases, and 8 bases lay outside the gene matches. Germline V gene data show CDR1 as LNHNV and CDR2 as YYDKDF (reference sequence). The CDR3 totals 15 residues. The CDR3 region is CATSRDREGAVGYTF. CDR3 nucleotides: TGTGCCACCAGCAGAGATCGAGAGGGGGCCGTTGGCTACACCTTC.

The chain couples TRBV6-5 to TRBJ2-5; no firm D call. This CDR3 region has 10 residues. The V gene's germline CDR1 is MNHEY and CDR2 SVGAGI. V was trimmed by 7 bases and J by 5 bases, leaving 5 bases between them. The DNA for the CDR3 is TGTGCCAGCAAAGGGGAGACCCAGTACTTC. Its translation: CASKGETQYF.

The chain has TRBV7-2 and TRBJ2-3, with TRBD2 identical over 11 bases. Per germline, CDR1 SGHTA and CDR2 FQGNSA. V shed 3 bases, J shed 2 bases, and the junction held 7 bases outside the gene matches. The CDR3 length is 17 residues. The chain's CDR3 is CASSFPPSGRNTDTQYF. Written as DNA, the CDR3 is TGTGCCAGCAGCTTCCCTCCTAGCGGGAGGAACACAGATACGCAGTATTTT.

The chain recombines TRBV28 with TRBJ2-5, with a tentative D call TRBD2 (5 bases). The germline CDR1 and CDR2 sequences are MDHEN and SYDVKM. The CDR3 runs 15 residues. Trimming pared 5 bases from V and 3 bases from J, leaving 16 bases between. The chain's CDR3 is CASSPGASSEETQYF. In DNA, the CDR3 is TGTGCCAGCAGTCCCGGCGCTAGCAGTGAAGAGACCCAGTACTTC. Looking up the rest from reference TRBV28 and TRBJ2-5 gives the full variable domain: DVKVTQSSRYLVKRTGEKVFLECVQDMDHENMFWYRQDPGLGLRLIYFSYDVKMKEKGDIPEGYSVSREKKERFSLILESASTNQTSMYLCASSPGASSEETQYFGPGTRLLVL.

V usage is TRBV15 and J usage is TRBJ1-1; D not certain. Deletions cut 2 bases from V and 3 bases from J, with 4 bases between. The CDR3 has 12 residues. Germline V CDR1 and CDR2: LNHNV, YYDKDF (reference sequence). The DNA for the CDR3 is TGTGCCACCAGCAGATTATACACTGAAGCTTTCTTT. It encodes CATSRLYTEAFF.